Sequencing of this TCR beta chain was carried out in a study of T cell repertoires in cytomegalovirus infection. Study summary: Recently identified HLA-C-restricted CMV epitopes were among the peptides used. Shared public TCR beta signatures pointed to both CMV infection and a matching HLA type. Notes on the study in general: Carriers of CMV and the relevant HLA type were discriminated by public TCR beta frequency. The ex vivo response showed dominance by HLA-C-restricted CMV-specific TCR beta clonotypes.

This clonotype was picked up a small number of times. Its antigen remains unknown. TCRdb ran MiXCR on the reads and lists one entry per CDR3 protein. This table holds about 570,000 distinct CDR3 sequences, over 35% found once. The CDR3 runs 15 residues. Germline CDR1 reads SEHNR; CDR2 reads FQNEAQ (reference sequence). The V gene lost 4 bases and the J gene lost 0 bases, with 11 bases spanning the gap. The chain couples TRBV7-9 to TRBJ2-3; D is possibly TRBD1 (6 bases). This sequence was found in a human donor in good health (CMV status not recorded). Some clones in this sample may be carry-over from other donors' samples. This specimen consisted of cultured PBMCs, obtained from culture after CMV antigen stimulation. The CDR3 DNA reads TGTGCCAGCAGCTCCGGACAGATTAGCACAGATACGCAGTATTTT. It yields the protein CASSSGQISTDTQYF.